This paragraph covers one T cell receptor (beta chain) sequence. Unmatched junction bases numbered 9, after V lost 2 bases and J lost 5 bases. The germline V gene has CDR1 SGHVS and CDR2 FNYEAQ. The CDR3 consists of 16 residues. The data are from a study of blood T cell repertoires in COVID-19. Study-level information: T cells, B-cell-depleted T cells, or PBMCs supplied cDNA or gDNA.

The Seattle patients joined while their infection was active and were tracked longitudinally afterward. In the original workflow: Reference gene primers were amplified, and this amplification served to estimate nucleated cell counts. The data were produced by immunoSEQ multiplex PCR, yet TCRdb's version contains in-frame clones alone and is incomplete. That table supplies the V and J calls and clone size; D and trimming were determined from the DNA. The table has about 390,000 clones, around 87% seen once. This chain joins TRBV7-6 and TRBJ2-4; 7 nucleotides agree with TRBD2. Sequencing was done on a sample of peripheral blood. This TCR was sampled from a woman in her sixties with COVID-19, enrolled during active disease. Written as DNA, the CDR3 is TGTGCCAGCAGCTTATCGTCTAGCGGCCCGCAAAACATTCAGTACTTC. Amino acid sequence: CASSLSSSGPQNIQYF.